This TCR beta chain was sequenced for a study of Graves' ophthalmopathy and Graves' hyperthyroidism. This clonotype was seen a few times. Amplifying from RNA transcripts, the study obtained TCR beta CDR3 regions. Amplification began with first-round RT-PCR using HTBI primers, then second-round multiplex PCR was performed. TCRdb itself ran the multiplex PCR reads through MiXCR, one entry per CDR3 protein. The profile shows some 250,000 distinct CDR3 sequences, approximately 42% of them singletons. Per the germline V gene, CDR1 is DFQATT and CDR2 is SNEGSKA (reference sequence). The CDR3 totals 12 residues. Trimming took 7 bases from V and 2 from J, leaving 12 bases between them.

This TCR derives from an adult man with Graves' ophthalmopathy. The sequenced sample consisted of peripheral blood. The rearrangement links TRBV20-1 to TRBJ2-7; no clear D. CDR3 residues: CSVGRKTYEQYF. The CDR3 nucleotides read TGCAGTGTTGGGCGGAAAACCTACGAGCAGTACTTC.